These T cell receptor beta chains were read from a single sample in a study of shared clonotypes between healthy human individuals. The repertoire was sequenced with immunoSEQ multiplex PCR; TCRdb's copy has only in-frame clones and lacks some. The data show millions of clones, more than 80% seen once. Sequenced input: naive CD4+ T cells from PBMCs. These receptors originate from a man aged 18 to 29 in good health. Some clones in this sample may be carry-over from other donors' samples. Each CDR3 is given with its conserved first and last residue. The D gene is left open where the match is weak. Size values are once, few and many counts, or a class for expanded clones, and some rows have none.

j_call d_call clone_size v_call cdr3_aa cdr3_nt
TRBJ1-1 TRBD1 . TRBV14 CASSQVSRGREAFF TGTGCCAGCAGCCAAGTTTCCAGGGGGCGAGAAGCTTTCTTT
TRBJ2-7 TRBD1 . TRBV2 CASSRDRGSGEQYF TGTGCCAGCAGTCGGGACAGGGGAAGCGGGGAGCAGTACTTC
TRBJ2-2 . . TRBV7-3 CASSQPGGELFF TGTGCCAGCAGCCAGCCTGGAGGGGAGCTGTTTTTT
TRBJ2-7 TRBD2 . TRBV19 CASSFTSGSWDEQYF TGTGCCAGTAGCTTTACTAGCGGGTCTTGGGACGAGCAGTACTTC
TRBJ1-1 . . TRBV28 CASGLNTEAFF TGTGCCAGCGGGCTTAACACTGAAGCTTTCTTT
TRBJ2-7 TRBD2 . TRBV2 CASSSGSNEQYF TGTGCCAGCTCAAGCGGGAGCAACGAGCAGTACTTC
TRBJ2-7 TRBD1 . TRBV5-4 CASSLTGTGDYEQYF TGTGCCAGCAGCTTGACCGGGACAGGGGACTACGAGCAGTACTTC
TRBJ2-7 TRBD2 . TRBV28 CASSSGGHPYEQYF TGTGCCAGCAGTTCGGGGGGGCATCCCTACGAGCAGTACTTC
TRBJ2-5 . . TRBV5-1 CASSLGDGSPETQYF TGCGCCAGCAGCCTAGGTGATGGGAGTCCAGAGACCCAGTACTTC
TRBJ1-2 . . TRBV28 CASSLEAPGYTF TGTGCCAGCTCCTTGGAGGCCCCCGGCTACACCTTC
TRBJ1-1 . few TRBV4-1 CASSQVTYTEAFF TGCGCCAGCAGCCAAGTAACTTACACTGAAGCTTTCTTT
TRBJ1-1 . few TRBV28 CASSSPWGEKAFF TGTGCCAGCAGTTCCCCTTGGGGGGAGAAAGCTTTCTTT
TRBJ2-3 . once TRBV4-1 CASSQGREEIRGTQYF TGCGCCAGCAGCCAAGGCCGGGAGGAGATCAGGGGTACGCAGTATTTT
TRBJ2-7 TRBD2 . TRBV28 CASSDASGREYEQYF TGTGCCAGCAGTGACGCTAGCGGGAGGGAGTACGAGCAGTACTTC
TRBJ1-5 . . TRBV27 CASSLSGLQPQHF TGTGCCAGCAGTTTATCCGGACTTCAGCCCCAGCATTTT
TRBJ2-5 . . TRBV9 CASNTGAFETQYF TGTGCCAGCAATACGGGAGCATTCGAGACCCAGTACTTC
TRBJ1-2 . . TRBV9 CASSVRGQPGGYTF TGTGCCAGCAGCGTAAGGGGACAACCGGGAGGCTACACCTTC
TRBJ1-5 . . TRBV2 CASSGDTYQPQHF TGTGCCAGCAGTGGGGACACCTATCAGCCCCAGCATTTT
TRBJ1-1 . . TRBV5-1 CASTPGSGEMNTEAFF TGCGCCAGCACCCCCGGGTCCGGGGAGATGAACACTGAAGCTTTCTTT
TRBJ1-2 . once TRBV7-9 CASSPTFLDGYGYTF TGTGCCAGCAGCCCAACTTTTCTGGACGGCTATGGCTACACCTTC
TRBJ1-1 . . TRBV9 CASSVGEAMNTEAFF TGTGCCAGCAGCGTAGGGGAGGCCATGAACACTGAAGCTTTCTTT
TRBJ2-2 . . TRBV5-4 CASSSSVGTGELFF TGTGCCAGCAGCTCGTCAGTGGGGACCGGGGAGCTGTTTTTT
TRBJ2-7 . . TRBV23-1 CASSQGDYEQYF TGCGCCAGCAGTCAAGGTGACTACGAGCAGTACTTC
TRBJ2-5 TRBD2 . TRBV5-1 CASSLGGRETQYF TGCGCCAGCAGCTTGGGCGGGAGGGAGACCCAGTACTTC
TRBJ2-3 . . TRBV29-1 CSVEQGDTQYF TGCAGCGTTGAACAGGGGGATACGCAGTATTTT
TRBJ2-3 TRBD2 . TRBV7-3 CASSSTGLAFDTQYF TGTGCCAGCAGCTCAACGGGACTAGCGTTCGATACGCAGTATTTT
TRBJ2-1 . . TRBV7-2 CASSLERGLGTKFF TGTGCCAGCAGCTTAGAGAGGGGGTTGGGCACGAAGTTCTTC
TRBJ2-2 . once TRBV11-3 CASSLRVGELFF TGTGCCAGCAGCTTAAGGGTCGGGGAGCTGTTTTTT
TRBJ1-2 . . TRBV5-6 CASSPGPYGYTF TGTGCCAGCAGCCCCGGACCCTATGGCTACACCTTC
TRBJ2-6 . . TRBV5-5 CASSTHVTDANVLTF TGTGCCAGCAGCACCCATGTGACAGACGCCAACGTCCTGACTTTC
TRBJ2-3 . . TRBV27 CASSSASTDTQYF TGTGCCAGCAGTTCGGCTAGCACAGATACGCAGTATTTT
TRBJ1-6 TRBD1 once TRBV7-9 CASSARQGENSPLHF TGTGCCAGCAGCGCACGACAGGGGGAAAATTCACCCCTCCACTTT
TRBJ2-1 TRBD2 . TRBV4-1 CASSQEGLAGLNEQFF TGCGCCAGCAGCCAAGAGGGACTAGCGGGATTAAATGAGCAGTTCTTC
TRBJ1-2 . once TRBV5-1 CASSTGASYGYTF TGCGCCAGCAGCACGGGGGCGAGCTATGGCTACACCTTC
TRBJ2-3 . . TRBV6-5 CASSYSWVGATDTQYF TGTGCCAGCAGTTACTCTTGGGTGGGGGCCACAGATACGCAGTATTTT
TRBJ1-1 . . TRBV29-1 CSASGGVTEAFF TGCAGCGCCTCTGGCGGGGTCACTGAAGCTTTCTTT
TRBJ1-2 . once TRBV25-1 CASSQSTGGPYGYTF TGTGCCAGCAGTCAGTCGACAGGAGGACCCTATGGCTACACCTTC
TRBJ1-2 . few TRBV4-3 CASSHRTVPANYGYTF TGCGCCAGCAGCCACCGGACAGTACCGGCTAACTATGGCTACACCTTC
TRBJ2-5 . once TRBV19 CASSPQLAHQETQYF TGTGCCAGTAGTCCACAACTAGCTCATCAAGAGACCCAGTACTTC
TRBJ2-2 . . TRBV9 CASSVRLAGELFF TGTGCCAGCAGCGTTAGGTTGGCCGGGGAGCTGTTTTTT
TRBJ2-4 . . TRBV4-1 CASSQDPPGAAKNIQYF TGCGCCAGCAGCCAAGATCCCCCGGGGGCAGCAAAAAACATTCAGTACTTC
TRBJ2-3 TRBD1 . TRBV4-2 CASSRGTAVFLGTDTQYF TGTGCCAGCAGCCGAGGGACAGCCGTTTTCCTAGGGACAGATACGCAGTATTTT
TRBJ2-5 . . TRBV5-1 CASSVGHNQETQYF TGCGCCAGCAGCGTGGGACACAACCAAGAGACCCAGTACTTC
TRBJ1-5 . . TRBV7-2 CASSYRGGGNQPQHF TGTGCCAGCAGTTATAGGGGTGGGGGCAATCAGCCCCAGCATTTT
TRBJ2-1 . . TRBV5-1 CASSPGPIGTYNEQFF TGCGCCAGCAGCCCGGGCCCTATCGGCACCTACAATGAGCAGTTCTTC
TRBJ2-2 . . TRBV18 CASSPPQGRTGELFF TGTGCCAGCTCACCACCCCAGGGGCGCACCGGGGAGCTGTTTTTT
TRBJ1-2 TRBD1 . TRBV27 CASSFRTGDGYTF TGTGCCAGCAGTTTCAGGACAGGCGATGGCTACACCTTC
TRBJ2-7 TRBD1 . TRBV10-3 CAISELITGGEQYF TGTGCCATCAGTGAGTTAATAACAGGGGGCGAGCAGTACTTC
TRBJ2-2 . . TRBV5-1 CASSLGSGAGELFF TGCGCCAGCAGCTTGGGTTCGGGGGCCGGGGAGCTGTTTTTT
TRBJ1-2 . once TRBV28 CASSGPYSNYGYTF TGTGCCAGTTCAGGACCATATTCGAACTATGGCTACACCTTC
TRBJ2-3 . . TRBV2 CASLGLPDTQYF TGTGCCAGCTTGGGACTCCCGGATACGCAGTATTTT
TRBJ2-6 . . TRBV28 CASSGLSSGANVLTF TGTGCCAGCAGCGGACTCTCGTCCGGGGCCAACGTCCTGACTTTC
TRBJ2-1 . . TRBV5-1 CASSLDRARNEQFF TGCGCCAGCAGCTTGGACAGGGCTAGGAACGAGCAGTTCTTC
TRBJ2-7 TRBD2 . TRBV5-1 CASSYTLAGGTYEQYF TGCGCCAGCAGCTACACATTAGCGGGAGGGACCTACGAGCAGTACTTC
TRBJ2-6 . . TRBV19 CASTSSGSGANVLTF TGTGCCAGTACCTCGTCGGGGTCTGGGGCCAACGTCCTGACTTTC
TRBJ1-5 . . TRBV18 CASSPQGQPQHF TGTGCCAGCTCACCACAGGGACAGCCCCAGCATTTT
TRBJ2-2 TRBD1 once TRBV5-4 CASSLPGQGNTGELFF TGTGCCAGCAGTCTACCGGGACAGGGGAACACCGGGGAGCTGTTTTTT